The 28 T cell receptor beta chains below all came from one sample that was sequenced in a study of blood T cell repertoires in COVID-19. Generated by immunoSEQ multiplex PCR, the TCRdb table keeps only in-frame clones and is missing some. The table has about 110,000 clones, approximately 86% seen once. Material for sequencing was peripheral blood. Receptor source: a man aged 40-49 years with acute or convalescent COVID-19.

The V and J genes are TRBV7-9 and TRBJ1-1; a possible D gene is TRBD1 (6 bases). CDR1 is SEHNR, CDR2 FQNEAQ, per germline (reference sequence). V was shortened by 5 bases and J by 3 bases, with 13 bases between the two germline ends. This CDR3 has 14 amino acids. The CDR3 nucleotides are TGTGCCAGCAGCGAACCGGGACAACACACTGAAGCTTTCTTT. This encodes CASSEPGQHTEAFF.

The rearrangement joins TRBV9 to TRBJ1-6, with 7 nucleotides matching TRBD1. The CDR3 loop spans 14 amino acids. The germline CDR1 and CDR2 sequences are SGDLS and YYNGEE. Trimming took 0 bases from V and 10 from J; bases not matched to a gene: 4. CDR3 in amino acids: CASSVGQGESPLHF. Written as DNA, the CDR3 is TGTGCCAGCAGCGTAGGCCAGGGGGAATCACCCCTCCACTTT. Filled out from reference TRBV9 and TRBJ1-6, the complete variable domain reads DSGVTQTPKHLITATGQRVTLRCSPRSGDLSVYWYQQSLDQGLQFLIQYYNGEERAKGNILERFSAQQFPDLHSELNLSSLELGDSALYFCASSVGQGESPLHFGNGTRLTVT.

This sequence joins TRBV5-1 and TRBJ2-7; 11 bases fit TRBD1. CDR1 and CDR2 (germline): SGHRS, YFSETQ. Trimming removed 0 bases from V and 6 bases from J; junction bases left unmatched: 8. The CDR3 runs to 16 residues. The CDR3 nucleotides read TGCGCCAGCAGCTTGGCGCCAGCCGGGACAGGGGGCGAGCAGTACTTC. Amino acid sequence: CASSLAPAGTGGEQYF.

CDR3: CAWSWGVNTEAFF. The CDR3 coding sequence is TGTGCCTGGAGTTGGGGGGTGAACACTGAAGCTTTCTTT. The V gene is TRBV30, the J gene TRBJ1-1; D may be TRBD1 (5 bases). V was shortened by 2 bases and J by 0 bases, with 7 bases between the two germline ends. The CDR3 extends over 13 amino acids. Per germline, CDR1 GTSNPN and CDR2 SVGIG (reference sequence).

The chain has TRBV19 and TRBJ1-1; perhaps TRBD1 as D (6 bases). This CDR3 is 11 amino acids long. V shed 7 bases and J shed 7 bases, with 10 bases lying between them. Germline CDR1 LNHDA, CDR2 SQIVND (reference sequence). This CDR3 is CASKTGSEAFF. Here the CDR3 DNA reads TGTGCCAGTAAAACAGGGAGTGAAGCTTTCTTT. The complete variable domain, with remaining parts taken from reference TRBV19 and TRBJ1-1, reads DGGITQSPKYLFRKEGQNVTLSCEQNLNHDAMYWYRQDPGQGLRLIYYSQIVNDFQKGDIAEGYSVSREKKESFPLTVTSAQKNPTAFYLCASKTGSEAFFGQGTRLTVV.

This sequence joins TRBV7-2 and TRBJ1-2; possibly TRBD1 for D (5 bases). Germline values: CDR1 SGHTA, CDR2 FQGNSA. The CDR3 is 13 amino acids. V lost 2 bases, J lost 6 bases, and 10 bases lay in between. This chain's CDR3 is CASSLRVGDGYTF. The DNA for the CDR3 is TGTGCCAGCAGCTTACGTGTAGGGGATGGCTACACCTTC.

This chain uses TRBV6-1 with TRBJ1-1; the match to TRBD1 covers 8 bases. CDR3 length: 16 amino acids. Per germline, CDR1 MNHNS and CDR2 SASEGT. V shed 1 base, J shed 1 base, and the junction held 5 bases outside the gene matches. CDR3 in DNA: TGTGCCAGCAGTGAAGGGACAGGGTTGGGGAACACTGAAGCTTTCTTT. Amino acid sequence: CASSEGTGLGNTEAFF.

The chain is built from TRBV29-1 and TRBJ2-1; 7 bases are a match to TRBD2. Unmatched junction bases numbered 5, after V lost 1 base and J lost 5 bases. Germline CDR1 is SQVTM and CDR2 is ANQGSEA. The CDR3 has 14 residues. The CDR3 sequence is CSVEGLAGHNEQFF. CDR3 DNA sequence: TGCAGCGTTGAAGGACTAGCAGGCCACAATGAGCAGTTCTTC.

The chain joins TRBV30 to TRBJ1-1; D is undetermined. The CDR3 extends over 14 amino acids. The germline CDR1 and CDR2 sequences are GTSNPN and SVGIG (reference sequence). V lost 2 bases to trimming and J lost 6 bases, with 16 bases between them. CDR3 nucleotides: TGTGCCTGGAGTTCAGCGTTGGTTGGCGCTGAAGCTTTCTTT. Translation gives CAWSSALVGAEAFF.

J is TRBJ1-2 and V is TRBV7-2; D possibly corresponds to TRBD1 (6 bases). The CDR3 length is 14 residues. V was cut by 5 bases and J by 3 bases, with 13 bases left in between. Germline CDR1 SGHTA, CDR2 FQGNSA. The CDR3 DNA is TGTGCCAGCAGCGCCAGGGGCTCTTACTATGGCTACACCTTC. Encoded protein: CASSARGSYYGYTF.

This clone was observed a single time. J is TRBJ2-2 and V is TRBV2; TRBD2 matches 12 bases. Germline loops: CDR1 SNHLY, CDR2 FYNNEI. The CDR3 loop spans 15 amino acids. Unmatched junction bases numbered 5, after V lost 5 bases and J lost 7 bases. The CDR3, as DNA: TGTGCCAGCAGTCCTCAGACTAGCGGGAGCGGGGAGCTGTTTTTT. Translation gives CASSPQTSGSGELFF.

This chain connects TRBV19 to TRBJ1-5; no clear D gene. CDR3 length: 13 residues. Per the germline V gene, CDR1 is LNHDA and CDR2 is SQIVND (reference sequence). Trimming pared 3 bases from V and 4 bases from J, leaving 7 bases between. The CDR3 region is CASSIRGNQPQHF. In DNA form, the CDR3 reads TGTGCCAGTAGTATTCGGGGTAATCAGCCCCAGCATTTT.

CDR3 in amino acids: CASSPTPGQGATEQYF. The CDR3 DNA reads TGCGCCAGCAGCCCAACCCCGGGACAGGGGGCTACCGAGCAGTACTTC. The chain has TRBV4-1 and TRBJ2-7; TRBD1 matches at 12 bases. V lost 4 bases and J lost 6; bases outside the gene matches: 10. The CDR3 spans 16 residues. Germline-derived CDR1 and CDR2 are MGHRA and YSYEKL.

The chain joins TRBV7-2 to TRBJ2-2; a weak D match, TRBD1 (6 bases). This CDR3 has 15 amino acids. V lost 1 base to trimming and J lost 5 bases, with 11 bases between them. Germline CDR1 SGHTA, CDR2 FQGNSA. The CDR3 is CASSLVRGNTGELFF. The CDR3 DNA is TGTGCCAGCAGCTTAGTCAGGGGCAATACCGGGGAGCTGTTTTTT.

This clone has just one count. J is TRBJ2-1 and V is TRBV5-5, with TRBD1 matching over 7 bases. Germline V gives CDR1 SGHKS, CDR2 YYEKEE (reference sequence). V trimming: 7 bases; J trimming: 4 bases; junction bases outside the gene matches: 8. The CDR3 length is 14 residues. CDR3 sequence (DNA): TGTGCCAGCCTCCGGGACAGAATTTACAATGAGCAGTTCTTC. This codes for CASLRDRIYNEQFF.

The rearrangement uses TRBV3-1 (or the pseudogene TRBV3-2) and TRBJ1-5; D gene uncertain. The CDR3 sequence is 13 residues long. Trimming left V 1 base short and J 7 bases short, with 8 bases between. The germline V gene encodes CDR1 LGHDT and CDR2 YNNKEL (reference sequence). This CDR3 is CASSQGLQQPQHF. For the CDR3, the DNA is TGTGCCAGCAGCCAAGGGCTGCAGCAGCCCCAGCATTTT.

The chain carries TRBV7-9 and TRBJ1-1; 8 bases line up with TRBD1. This CDR3 region has 14 residues. The J segment lost 3 bases and the V segment lost 5 bases, leaving 5 bases of the junction unmatched. Germline CDR1 and CDR2: SEHNR and FQNEAQ (reference sequence). Written as DNA, the CDR3 is TGTGCCAGCAGCGGGCAGGGGGCGTACACTGAAGCTTTCTTT. It yields the protein CASSGQGAYTEAFF.

The V and J genes are TRBV4-3 and TRBJ1-2; 8 nucleotides agree with TRBD1. Germline lookup yields CDR1 LGHNA and CDR2 YSLEER. CDR3 size: 15 residues. The V and J ends lost 1 base and 3 bases, in that order; junction bases with no gene match: 4. The CDR3 loop is CASSQADRGDYGYTF. The CDR3 coding sequence is TGCGCCAGCAGCCAAGCAGACAGGGGTGACTATGGCTACACCTTC.

The chain employs TRBV4-2 and TRBJ2-7; TRBD2 aligns across 9 bases. There are 19 residues in the CDR3. The germline gives CDR1 LGHNA, CDR2 YNFKEQ. V trimming: 2 bases; J trimming: 4 bases; junction bases outside the gene matches: 18. Here the CDR3 reads CASSQSWGLAPQSKYEQYF. The CDR3 bases are TGTGCCAGCAGCCAAAGTTGGGGACTAGCTCCGCAATCTAAGTACGAGCAGTACTTC.

This rearrangement joins TRBV7-8 to TRBJ1-5, with 8 positions matching TRBD1. Germline assignment: CDR1 SGHVS and CDR2 FQNEAQ. The CDR3 is made up of 15 amino acids. The V gene end was trimmed by 4 bases and the J gene end by 0 bases; junction bases not matched to a gene: 2. For the CDR3, the DNA is TGTGCCAGCAGCTGGACAGGGAATAGCAATCAGCCCCAGCATTTT. This encodes CASSWTGNSNQPQHF.

CDR3 coding DNA: TGTGCCAGCAGCTTGAGTTCAAACACTGAAGCTTTCTTT. Protein sequence: CASSLSSNTEAFF. The V call is TRBV7-9, the J call TRBJ1-1; D is uncertain. Germline V CDR1 and CDR2: SEHNR, FQNEAQ (reference sequence). CDR3 length equals 13 residues. The germline V and J ends were trimmed by 3 bases and 2 bases, with 7 bases remaining between them.

The J gene is TRBJ2-7, the V gene TRBV7-2; perhaps TRBD1 as D (6 bases). Trimming stripped 5 bases from V and 1 base from J, with 12 bases between. Germline V gene sequence: CDR1 SGHTA, CDR2 FQGNSA. The CDR3 extends over 14 amino acids. CDR3 nucleotides: TGTGCCAGCAGCCACAAAGGACAGTCCTACGAGCAGTACTTC. The encoded protein is CASSHKGQSYEQYF.

This clone appeared a single time. V usage is TRBV29-1 and J usage is TRBJ2-3; 7 bases are shared with TRBD2. V lost 1 base and J lost 3; bases outside the gene matches: 7. The germline V gene has CDR1 SQVTM and CDR2 ANQGSEA. The CDR3 loop spans 15 amino acids. CDR3 sequence reads: CSVEVYRDYTDTQYF. CDR3 coding DNA: TGCAGCGTTGAAGTATACCGGGACTATACAGATACGCAGTATTTT.

V and J are TRBV6-2 or TRBV6-3 and TRBJ2-7, with D possibly TRBD1 on 6 matching bases. The CDR3 length is 14 residues. The V end lost 5 bases, the J end lost 6 bases, and 17 bases lay between the germline ends. Germline V gives CDR1 MNHEY, CDR2 SVGEGT. CDR3 DNA sequence: TGTGCCAGCAGTCGCCAGGGGAGAGTAAGCGAGCAGTACTTC. Protein product: CASSRQGRVSEQYF.

This clone has only one observation. The V gene is TRBV27, the J gene TRBJ1-3; 7 nucleotides align to TRBD1. The CDR3 runs to 15 residues. The V gene end was trimmed by 5 bases and the J gene end by 3 bases; junction bases not matched to a gene: 7. Germline V lookup: CDR1 MNHEY, CDR2 SMNVEV (reference sequence). DNA for the CDR3: TGTGCCAGCAGTCCCAGGGGGGCGAGTGGAAACACCATATATTTT. Translation gives CASSPRGASGNTIYF.

This sequence joins TRBV5-6 and TRBJ1-4, with D tentatively TRBD1 (5 bases). CDR3 length equals 16 residues. V lost 0 bases to trimming and J lost 3 bases, with 12 bases between them. CDR1 is SGHDT, CDR2 YYEEEE, per germline. Here the CDR3 reads CASSLAGGRSNEKLFF. CDR3 nucleotide sequence: TGTGCCAGCAGCTTGGCCGGGGGGAGGTCTAATGAAAAACTGTTTTTT. The full variable domain, with the rest looked up from reference TRBV5-6 and TRBJ1-4, is DAGVTQSPTHLIKTRGQQVTLRCSPKSGHDTVSWYQQALGQGPQFIFQYYEEEERQRGNFPDRFSGHQFPNYSSELNVNALLLGDSALYLCASSLAGGRSNEKLFFGSGTQLSVL.

The table lists this clone with a few counts. The V gene is TRBV30, the J gene TRBJ1-2, with a weak D call TRBD1 (6 bases). This CDR3 is 13 amino acids long. Looked up from germline, CDR1 is GTSNPN and CDR2 is SVGIG (reference sequence). V shed 4 bases and J shed 4 bases, with 13 bases lying between them. The CDR3 protein is CAWTKPGAYGYTF. Here the CDR3 DNA reads TGTGCCTGGACTAAACCAGGGGCCTATGGCTACACCTTC.

The gene calls are TRBV12-3 or TRBV12-4 and TRBJ2-3; unclear D gene. The CDR3 consists of 11 residues. V lost 5 bases and J lost 2, with 2 bases in between. CDR3 sequence reads: CASSLTDTQYF. The CDR3 DNA reads as TGTGCCAGCAGTCTCACAGATACGCAGTATTTT.